This entry features one TCR beta chain sequence. It has no known antigen specificity. There are no base qualities to consult, and no much larger clone falls within one base. The CDR3 spans 16 residues, from the cysteine through the phenylalanine. CDR3 DNA is the only sequence kept; it has 48 bases, read in frame from the first base. The germline V gene gives CDR1 as MNHEY and CDR2 as SVGAGI. The junction shows trimming of 0 bases on V and 5 bases on J, and the gene matches do not reach 8 bases of it. The sample comes from a study of cytomegalovirus exposure and HLA in healthy donors (dated by TCRdb to about 2017). About the full investigation: An earlier analysis of 550 to 700 of the donors reported approximately 300 Gb of sequence data and some 100 million unique TCR beta sequences from 150 million to 200 million T cells. Roughly 300 gigabases of sequencing data and 70 million to 100 million unique TCR sequences were included in an early release covering under 650 HLA-typed donors. Of the 300 to 450 genotyped donors, 75% to 85% were placed in the genetic ancestry cluster associated with self-reported Caucasian donors. The study aimed to test whether cataloging public T cell receptors could reveal signatures of past pathogen exposure. Using immunosequencing, the study profiled T cell repertoires from 640 or so subjects and related those repertoires to cytomegalovirus serostatus. Besides the first cohort of roughly 700 subjects, a separate validation cohort made up of 95 to 150 different subjects was used. High-throughput TCR immunosequencing, statistical association of individual TCRs with disease status, and machine learning were combined to predict cytomegalovirus infection status. In a later analysis, previously published TCR beta repertoires from about 670 donors were re-analyzed and high-resolution HLA genotyping was added so that TCR occurrence patterns could be studied. In the later analysis, no new phenotypic data were used to find candidate immune exposures; instead, reliance was placed on TCR beta sequences and their occurrence across donors. To decide whether each TCR beta V gene segment behaved as functional or pseudogenic, an earlier analysis of approximately 600 of the donors relied on high-throughput TCR beta sequencing. Donor age, sex, ethnicity and CMV serostatus were compiled together with the repertoire data. In a later genetic analysis, genome-wide SNP genotypes for about 60% of the 666 donors were used, and that subset was treated as a discovery cohort. All discovery cohort repertoires had been generated on a single sequencing platform. Class I and class II HLA loci were covered by the typing at four-digit resolution. The number of donors typed differed by locus, with roughly 629-640 for A, B, C, DRB1 and DQB1, roughly 520 for DQA1, approximately 580 for DPA1, and 450 to 480 for DPB1. About five DR-DQ haplotypes were handled as single units for association and clustering because linkage in the cohort was strong. Among some 410 genotyped donors of the cohort, an average of roughly 230,000 unique TCR beta nucleotide sequences was sequenced per donor, of which about 19% were non-productive. Points the paper makes about the study in general: Cytomegalovirus status was reported to be diagnosed by the classifier with high specificity and sensitivity in both the original and validation cohorts. A further reported finding was that TCR beta sequences accurately predicted the HLA-A and HLA-B alleles for most subjects in the first cohort. The 87-base-pair reads could not distinguish some IMGT-functional V segments, including TRBV6-2 and TRBV6-3, so those segments were excluded. A few of the identified cytomegalovirus-associated TCR beta chains were confirmed in vitro to be specific for cytomegalovirus antigens. In the study, around 160 TCR beta chains were listed as associated with cytomegalovirus. In a later analysis, HLA-associated TCR beta chains were found to be more clonally expanded and to have lower generation probabilities than equally common non-associated chains. Correlated functional status among segregating V segments might reflect linkage disequilibrium, but an unknown experimental factor could not be ruled out. A later analysis found that most CMV-associated TCR beta chains appeared HLA-restricted, with HLA associations seemingly driven largely by CMV exposure. When HLA alleles, especially DR and DQ, strongly co-occurred, TCR associations were difficult to assign to individual alleles. The sequencing pipeline was judged likely to have produced a cluster of highly shared sequence variants as a technical artifact. Compared with the roughly 710-donor mean, donors in an Asian-associated ancestry cluster had fewer N-insertions in productive TCRs, according to a later genetic analysis. The authors suggested that the approach could potentially be extended to other disease states and immunological phenotypes. A later analysis associated 15,000 to 20,000 TCR beta sequences with specific HLA alleles at a false discovery rate of 0.05. A later genetic analysis associated a missense DCLRE1C variant with V-gene and J-gene trimming of TCR beta chains, and an independent cohort replicated the association. In a later analysis, TCR association rates were found to vary across HLA loci, with the most associated TCRs seen for DRB1 alleles and the fewest for HLA-C alleles. The cohort was sequenced for TCR beta chains only, and without alpha or paired-chain data the features that could be detected were limited. Immune exposure information for the cohort was limited to CMV serostatus. HLA typing was unavailable for some donors at each locus, so association tests used only the typed subset. In a later analysis, several top co-occurrence clusters were reported to appear linked to parvovirus B19, influenza, CMV and Epstein-Barr virus. Presence/absence analyses assumed roughly uniform sequencing depth across donors, an assumption that may not hold. Broadly in line with IMGT annotations, most TCR beta V segments showed up in productive rearrangements about 87% or about 30% of the time in an earlier analysis of a few hundred of the donors. The earlier analysis of approximately 590 of the donors excluded approximately 17 rarely observed V segments, including chromosome 9 orphons, because counts were too low. While some public TCRs were present in many individuals, most TCR sequences turned up only very rarely across donors.

The cohort consisted of hundreds of healthy bone marrow donors. At the time of sampling, every cohort member was nominally healthy, though immune exposures that went unrecorded were likely present. The donor was CMV seropositive and was included in the group of 290 or so seropositive cohort members. Every donor gave a peripheral blood sample, and the peripheral blood mononuclear cells from that sample were used for TCR beta sequencing. The Qiagen DNeasy Blood Extraction Kit was used to extract genomic DNA from the blood cell samples. Library prep was done by the immunoSEQ multiplex PCR assay. The multiplex PCR relied on a mix of 60 forward primers for TCR Vbeta segments and 13 reverse primers for TCR Jbeta segments. The CDR3 region of rearranged TCR beta genes was amplified from genomic DNA with a multiplex PCR assay. Amplified TCR beta libraries were sequenced as 87-base-pair reads on the Illumina HiSeq System. In the original analysis: Across the 666 repertoires, a later analysis counted 80 million or so unique TCR beta chains, about 10 million of which were shared by at least two donors. Raw reads were error-corrected and collapsed into unique sequences by a nearest-neighbor algorithm in which closely related sequences were merged to remove PCR and sequencing errors. V, D and J gene segments were assigned by aligning CDR3 sequences to IMGT reference sequences. For a sequence to be retained, a match of at least six nucleotides was required to both a V gene segment and a J gene segment. Rearrangements were classified as productive when the CDR3 lacked stop codons and remained in frame with V and J, and all other rearrangements were classified as non-productive. Following IMGT convention, CDR3 was defined as the stretch from the second conserved V-encoded cysteine up to the conserved J-encoded phenylalanine. In an earlier analysis of approximately 500 of the donors, sequences lacking an unambiguous match to a single V gene segment were excluded. An earlier analysis of some 610 of the donors called V segments functional above 56.7% productive rearrangements and segregating when the between-donor standard deviation exceeded 5%. To diagnose cytomegalovirus status from the catalog of TCR beta chain sequences, a statistical classification framework was built. V and J gene assignment, in a later analysis, came from comparing TCR nucleotide sequences with IMGT/GENE-DB human TR gene sequences. A later analysis assigned CDR3 sequences and most-parsimonious VDJ recombination scenarios with the TCRdist pipeline. In a later analysis, every TCR beta chain was defined by the combination of its CDR3 amino acid sequence and its V-gene family, and reads without a unique V-gene family were dropped. A later analysis removed 550 to 650 highly shared, low-generation-probability nucleotide sequences to deal with suspected cross-contamination and a sequencing artifact. For each public chain, a later analysis derived a clonal expansion index from normalized ranks of inferred template counts within each repertoire. In a later analysis, generation probabilities were computed using a VDJ recombination model fitted to out-of-frame rearrangements, and the results were checked against IGoR. Hypergeometric tests were used in a later analysis to score TCR-TCR, TCR-HLA and TCR-CMV co-occurrence, with a repertoire-size bias correction applied to the TCR pairs. To estimate false discovery rates, a later analysis permuted the HLA or CMV assignments 20 times. In a later analysis, co-occurring TCRs were grouped using DBSCAN, with TCRdist sequence similarity added in when clustering inside HLA-allele-positive subsets. Co-occurrence clustering excluded repertoires with fewer than 30,000 or more than 120,000 public chains, plus five with anomalous nucleotide sharing. TCRdb carries this immuneACCESS record with in-frame sequences only. Its versions omit some clonotypes, under half of them owing to an unresolved V gene in the studies checked, with the rest unexplained. Clone size and the V and J calls come from that table; the DNA yielded D and trimming. The sample table records about 67,000 clones; roughly 80% of these occur just once. Of the sample, approximately 7.8% is held by the ten largest clones.

The sequencing input was PBMCs. The chain is assembled from TRBV6-5 and TRBJ1-1, with 8 middle bases fitting TRBD1. The origin of this receptor is a man aged 55 to 70 in good health and CMV-seropositive. In nucleotides, the sequence is TGTGCCAGCAGTTACTCGAGGGCAGGGGGCAGGACTGAAGCTTTCTTT. It encodes CASSYSRAGGRTEAFF.